The 12 T cell receptor beta chains listed next were all sequenced from one sample in a study of human thymus T cells. Method: immunoSEQ multiplex PCR; TCRdb's copy keeps in-frame clones and lacks some. Here the sample spans tens of thousands of clones, 90% to 95% being singletons. Source material: blood. The receptors originated from a boy younger than two with a congenital heart defect but otherwise immunologically healthy.

The chain carries TRBV6-4 and TRBJ2-1; 13 bases line up with TRBD2. The CDR3 contains 18 residues. Germline values: CDR1 MRHNA, CDR2 SNTAGT. The trim removed 2 bases at V and 6 bases at J, leaving 10 bases unmatched. The CDR3 here is CASSDPHTTSGRANEQFF. The DNA of the CDR3 is TGTGCCAGCAGTGACCCCCATACTACTAGCGGGAGGGCCAATGAGCAGTTCTTC.

The J gene is TRBJ2-7, the V gene TRBV7-9, with TRBD2 identical over 14 bases. The junction had 7 bases not matched to a gene; V was cut back by 3 bases and J by 0 bases. CDR1 and CDR2 from the germline V gene are SEHNR and FQNEAQ (reference sequence). The length of the CDR3 is 18 residues. CDR3 coding DNA: TGTGCCAGCAGCTTTAATGGACTAGCGGGGGGAATCTCCTACGAGCAGTACTTC. It translates to CASSFNGLAGGISYEQYF.

V and J are TRBV27 and TRBJ2-5; a possible D gene is TRBD2 (5 bases). V was cut by 9 bases and J by 4 bases, with 27 bases left in between. CDR3 size: 17 residues. Germline V gives CDR1 MNHEY, CDR2 SMNVEV (reference sequence). The CDR3, as DNA: TGTGCCAGACTCAGGCCCTCCCACCCCCAGCGGCGAGAGACCCAGTACTTC. This encodes CARLRPSHPQRRETQYF.

The chain couples TRBV19 to TRBJ2-7, with 9 bases aligning to TRBD1. The length of the CDR3 is 14 residues. V lost 2 bases, J lost 4 bases, and 3 bases stayed unmatched. Germline V lookup: CDR1 LNHDA, CDR2 SQIVND (reference sequence). CDR3 DNA sequence: TGTGCCAGTAGTATACCCGGGACAGGGTACGAGCAGTACTTC. Its translation is CASSIPGTGYEQYF. Drawing the rest from reference TRBV19 and TRBJ2-7, the complete variable domain is DGGITQSPKYLFRKEGQNVTLSCEQNLNHDAMYWYRQDPGQGLRLIYYSQIVNDFQKGDIAEGYSVSREKKESFPLTVTSAQKNPTAFYLCASSIPGTGYEQYFGPGTRLTVT.

The chain combines TRBV9 with TRBJ1-2; the D is unclear. The V gene's germline CDR1 is SGDLS and CDR2 YYNGEE. The V gene lost 0 bases and the J gene lost 8 bases, with 14 bases spanning the gap. This CDR3 contains 14 residues. The CDR3 DNA reads as TGTGCCAGCAGCGTAGGAGGAGGGTCTGACGGCTACACCTTC. The encoded protein is CASSVGGGSDGYTF.

The chain joins TRBV6-5 to TRBJ2-7; the match to TRBD2 covers 9 bases. This CDR3 is 15 amino acids long. V shed 4 bases and J 3 bases; nucleotides not matched to a gene: 7. Germline CDR1 is MNHEY and CDR2 is SVGAGI. The CDR3 nucleotides read TGTGCCAGCAGTTCCTCACTAGCGGGCAGCTACGAGCAGTACTTC. Its translation is CASSSSLAGSYEQYF.

The chain has TRBV10-3 and TRBJ1-6; the match to TRBD1 covers 10 bases. The CDR3 is 17 amino acids. Trimming at V came to 6 bases and at J to 0 bases, leaving 5 bases not matched to a gene. Per germline, CDR1 ENHRY and CDR2 SYGVKD. The CDR3 region is CAIRVDRGSSYNSPLHF. The CDR3, as DNA: TGTGCCATCAGAGTGGACAGGGGGAGCTCCTATAATTCACCCCTCCACTTT.

The chain links TRBV7-2 to TRBJ2-5; no clear D gene. The CDR3 is 14 amino acids. The germline V gene encodes CDR1 SGHTA and CDR2 FQGNSA. The V and J ends lost 5 bases and 3 bases respectively, with 13 bases between them. CDR3 in DNA: TGTGCCAGCAGCCCCCAGGTTTATGAAGAGACCCAGTACTTC. Translating gives CASSPQVYEETQYF.

This rearrangement joins TRBV4-2 to TRBJ2-7; the match to TRBD2 covers 8 bases. The CDR3 is made up of 15 amino acids. Germline V gives CDR1 LGHNA, CDR2 YNFKEQ. V lost 1 base and J lost 7; bases outside the gene matches: 9. CDR3 nucleotides: TGTGCCAGCAGCCAAGGGGAATATAGCGGGATGGAGCAGTACTTC. It translates to CASSQGEYSGMEQYF.

The chain has TRBV18 and TRBJ2-5, with TRBD1 identical over 7 bases. The CDR3 is 15 residues long. The germline gives CDR1 KGHSH, CDR2 LQKENI. Trimming took 1 base from V and 3 from J; bases not matched to a gene: 5. DNA of the CDR3: TGTGCCAGCTCACCACTGACAGGGTCCGAAGAGACCCAGTACTTC. Its translation is CASSPLTGSEETQYF.

This chain links TRBV11-3 with TRBJ2-3; 10 bases map to TRBD2. This CDR3 has 16 amino acids. V shed 5 bases, J shed 7 bases, and the junction held 12 bases outside the gene matches. From germline, CDR1 is SGHNT and CDR2 YENEEA. CDR3 nucleotide sequence: TGTGCCAGCAGCCCGGGACTAGCGAGGGCCCCAAATACGCAGTATTTT. Residues: CASSPGLARAPNTQYF.

The gene calls are TRBV28 and TRBJ1-1; D gene unclear. CDR3 length: 12 amino acids. V lost 6 bases and J lost 2, with 7 bases in between. From germline, CDR1 is MDHEN and CDR2 SYDVKM. The CDR3 DNA reads as TGTGCCAGCAGACCCTACAACACTGAAGCTTTCTTT. As protein: CASRPYNTEAFF.